This TCR beta chain was captured by sequencing in a study of T cells after yellow fever vaccination. Study results and limitations: Clones from primary vaccination mostly reappeared after the booster (96% CD4, approximately 91% CD8).

This clonotype was counted between two and nine times. Its antigen is still unknown. Germline V gives CDR1 LGHNT, CDR2 FRNRAP. The junction had 8 bases not matched to a gene; V was cut back by 3 bases and J by 5 bases. CDR3 size: 16 residues. MiXCR was run by TCRdb on the 5' RACE reads, yielding one entry per CDR3 protein. The sample lists over 250,000 distinct CDR3 sequences, roughly 3.9% seen once, with about 26% in the top ten. The material was PBMCs, obtained 5 days after the yellow fever booster vaccination. The chain joins TRBV12-5 to TRBJ2-2, with 8 bases fitting TRBD1. The TCR was taken from a man in his late teens or twenties who received the YFV17D yellow fever vaccine. CDR3 loop: CASGFRAGGATGELFF. For the CDR3, the DNA is TGTGCTAGTGGTTTTAGGGCAGGGGGCGCAACCGGGGAGCTGTTTTTT.